The sequence of this T cell receptor (beta chain) was determined in a study of T cells after yellow fever vaccination. A single record per CDR3 protein comes from TCRdb applying MiXCR to the 5' RACE reads. The sample contains 70,000 or so distinct CDR3 sequences, approximately 5% of which appear only once. This clonotype appeared many times. The V gene end was trimmed by 3 bases and the J gene end by 6 bases; junction bases not matched to a gene: 7. The germline V gene encodes CDR1 KGHSH and CDR2 LQKENI. CDR3 length: 15 residues. This chain links TRBV18 with TRBJ1-2, with 10 bases fitting TRBD1. The sample was CD4+ T cells sorted from PBMCs, taken less than 16 days after the first yellow fever vaccination. The receptor's source is a man in his late teens or twenties who received the YFV17D yellow fever vaccine. The CDR3 DNA reads TGTGCCAGCTCACCCACGGGACAGGGGTTGAATGGCTACACCTTC. Translating gives CASSPTGQGLNGYTF. The complete variable domain, with remaining parts taken from reference TRBV18 and TRBJ1-2, reads NAGVMQNPRHLVRRRGQEARLRCSPMKGHSHVYWYRQLPEEGLKFMVYLQKENIIDESGMPKERFSAEFPKEGPSILRIQQVVRGDSAAYFCASSPTGQGLNGYTFGSGTRLTVV.